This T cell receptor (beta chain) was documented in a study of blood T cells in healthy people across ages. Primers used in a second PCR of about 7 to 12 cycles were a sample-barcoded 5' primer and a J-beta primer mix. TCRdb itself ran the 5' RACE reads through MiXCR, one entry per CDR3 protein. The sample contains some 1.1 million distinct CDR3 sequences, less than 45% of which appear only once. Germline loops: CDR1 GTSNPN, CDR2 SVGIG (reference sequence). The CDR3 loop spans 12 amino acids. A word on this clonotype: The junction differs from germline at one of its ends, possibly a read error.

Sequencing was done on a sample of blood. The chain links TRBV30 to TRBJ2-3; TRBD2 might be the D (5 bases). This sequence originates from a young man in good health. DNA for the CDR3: TGTGCCGGGAGCAGGTACACAGATACGCAGTATTTT. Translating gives CAGSRYTDTQYF.